A selection of T cell receptor beta chains follows, all from one sample in a study of early T cells in non-severe SARS-CoV-2 infection. TCRdb re-called the 5' RACE reads with MiXCR, one entry per CDR3 protein. The sample lists fewer than 35,000 distinct CDR3 sequences, about 6% seen once, with approximately 25% in the top ten. The sequenced material came from whole blood. These receptors were obtained from an adult who was a healthcare worker with PCR-confirmed SARS-CoV-2 infection or an uninfected control (not recorded which). Both conserved end residues are part of each CDR3. A D gene is named only where the DNA matches it firmly.

v_call: TRBV18
j_call: TRBJ1-5
d_call: TRBD1
cdr3_aa: CASSGTGAANQPQHF

v_call: TRBV5-1
j_call: TRBJ2-3
d_call: NA
cdr3_aa: CASSVQGTIDTQYF

v_call: TRBV7-9
j_call: TRBJ1-1
d_call: NA
cdr3_aa: CASSSRMNTEAFF

v_call: TRBV10-3
j_call: TRBJ1-1
d_call: TRBD1
cdr3_aa: CAIGQGMNTEAFF

v_call: TRBV20-1
j_call: TRBJ1-1
d_call: TRBD1
cdr3_aa: CSAAGTGDTEAFF

v_call: TRBV20-1
j_call: TRBJ2-4
d_call: NA
cdr3_aa: CSAKDLDIQYF

v_call: TRBV6-2/TRBV6-3
j_call: TRBJ2-5
d_call: TRBD1
cdr3_aa: CASSLLQGVETQYF

v_call: TRBV6-5
j_call: TRBJ2-3
d_call: TRBD2
cdr3_aa: CASSPQPGLATDTQYF

v_call: TRBV4-3
j_call: TRBJ1-6
d_call: NA
cdr3_aa: CASSLGLNSPLHF

v_call: TRBV28
j_call: TRBJ2-1
d_call: TRBD1
cdr3_aa: CASSPGTGGLGGFF

v_call: TRBV6-6
j_call: TRBJ2-2
d_call: TRBD2
cdr3_aa: CASRGPGLAGGAGELFF

v_call: TRBV20-1
j_call: TRBJ2-4
d_call: NA
cdr3_aa: CSARGLAKNIQYF

v_call: TRBV20-1
j_call: TRBJ2-3
d_call: NA
cdr3_aa: CSATPGAYSTDTQYF

v_call: TRBV20-1
j_call: TRBJ2-1
d_call: NA
cdr3_aa: CSARDRGARSSYNEQFF

v_call: TRBV7-9
j_call: TRBJ1-5
d_call: NA
cdr3_aa: CASSLLGWQPQHF

v_call: TRBV21-1
j_call: TRBJ2-7
d_call: NA
cdr3_aa: CASSHKRGRAEEQYF

v_call: TRBV7-9
j_call: TRBJ2-7
d_call: NA
cdr3_aa: CASSSTSYEQYF

v_call: TRBV20-1
j_call: TRBJ2-1
d_call: TRBD1
cdr3_aa: CSARGTGGYNEQFF

v_call: TRBV20-1
j_call: TRBJ1-3
d_call: NA
cdr3_aa: CSALDGNSGNTIYF

v_call: TRBV7-2
j_call: TRBJ1-5
d_call: NA
cdr3_aa: CASSLEAQQPQHF

v_call: TRBV5-1
j_call: TRBJ2-2
d_call: NA
cdr3_aa: CASSRDSLTGELFF

v_call: TRBV7-2
j_call: TRBJ2-1
d_call: NA
cdr3_aa: CASSPFNEQFF

v_call: TRBV7-9
j_call: TRBJ2-3
d_call: TRBD2
cdr3_aa: CASIDGLAEIRGDTQYF

v_call: TRBV5-4
j_call: TRBJ1-1
d_call: NA
cdr3_aa: CASSRGRQMNTEAFF

v_call: TRBV12-3/TRBV12-4
j_call: TRBJ2-1
d_call: NA
cdr3_aa: CASSIRNEQFF

v_call: TRBV7-2
j_call: TRBJ2-7
d_call: NA
cdr3_aa: CASSLALGHYEQYF

v_call: TRBV2
j_call: TRBJ2-2
d_call: TRBD2
cdr3_aa: CASSEARPASGIGAGELFF

v_call: TRBV25-1
j_call: TRBJ1-3
d_call: NA
cdr3_aa: CASRTSGGIGNTIYF

v_call: TRBV27
j_call: TRBJ1-5
d_call: TRBD1
cdr3_aa: CASRTGTGISQPQHF

v_call: TRBV6-6
j_call: TRBJ2-5
d_call: TRBD2
cdr3_aa: CASSYTRTSGGETQYF

v_call: TRBV5-1
j_call: TRBJ1-5
d_call: TRBD1
cdr3_aa: CASSLGQGWNQPQHF

v_call: TRBV7-2
j_call: TRBJ2-5
d_call: TRBD2
cdr3_aa: CASSLVASGGQETQYF

v_call: TRBV12-3/TRBV12-4
j_call: TRBJ2-5
d_call: NA
cdr3_aa: CASSLAGGEETQYF

v_call: TRBV12-3/TRBV12-4
j_call: TRBJ2-3
d_call: TRBD1
cdr3_aa: CASSFDRVADTQYF

v_call: TRBV20-1
j_call: TRBJ2-1
d_call: TRBD2
cdr3_aa: CSAPGPFLAGADNEQFF

v_call: TRBV7-6
j_call: TRBJ2-1
d_call: NA
cdr3_aa: CASSLRGGLYNEQFF

v_call: TRBV7-6
j_call: TRBJ2-5
d_call: NA
cdr3_aa: CASNPKRGTVEETQYF

v_call: TRBV12-2
j_call: TRBJ2-3
d_call: NA
cdr3_aa: CARSDTGTNWSGDTQYF

v_call: TRBV9
j_call: TRBJ2-1
d_call: NA
cdr3_aa: CASSVVRNEQFF

v_call: TRBV4-1
j_call: TRBJ2-1
d_call: TRBD2
cdr3_aa: CASSQDLSGSGKNEQFF

v_call: TRBV28
j_call: TRBJ2-7
d_call: NA
cdr3_aa: CASRRPGTGMYEQYF

v_call: TRBV12-3/TRBV12-4
j_call: TRBJ2-3
d_call: TRBD2
cdr3_aa: CASSSTSGGSTDTQYF

v_call: TRBV7-8
j_call: TRBJ1-2
d_call: NA
cdr3_aa: CASSLRRSSNYGYTF

v_call: TRBV10-3
j_call: TRBJ2-1
d_call: TRBD2
cdr3_aa: CAISESKGGSSYNEQFF

v_call: TRBV18
j_call: TRBJ2-1
d_call: NA
cdr3_aa: CASSPPGGRMGSYNEQFF

v_call: TRBV7-2
j_call: TRBJ2-3
d_call: TRBD2
cdr3_aa: CASSLGLAGGRTDTQYF

v_call: TRBV7-9
j_call: TRBJ2-3
d_call: NA
cdr3_aa: CASSGTGTPGPTQYF

v_call: TRBV7-2
j_call: TRBJ2-1
d_call: TRBD2
cdr3_aa: CASSLASGGEQFF

v_call: TRBV20-1
j_call: TRBJ2-3
d_call: TRBD2
cdr3_aa: CSASSGRALEKYF

v_call: TRBV7-9
j_call: TRBJ1-6
d_call: NA
cdr3_aa: CASSLARWNSPLHF

v_call: TRBV19
j_call: TRBJ2-1
d_call: NA
cdr3_aa: CASSIGGLAVNNEQFF

v_call: TRBV6-1
j_call: TRBJ2-3
d_call: NA
cdr3_aa: CASSEAPGTDTQYF

v_call: TRBV30
j_call: TRBJ2-1
d_call: NA
cdr3_aa: CAWRLAGTHNEQFF